These T cell receptor beta chains were read from a single sample in a study of shared clonotypes between healthy human individuals. Clones were sequenced by immunoSEQ multiplex PCR, and TCRdb holds only the in-frame ones, with some missing. The sample includes roughly 570,000 clones, roughly 98% of them seen just once. Sequencing was carried out using naive CD8+ T cells sorted from blood. The source of these receptors is a man aged 30-40 years in good health. Both conserved end residues are part of each CDR3. Each record gives: J gene, V gene, D gene, clone size, CDR3 protein, CDR3 DNA. A D gene is named only where the DNA matches it firmly. Size is omitted from some rows. Given values are once, few, many or a class for expanded clones.

TRBJ2-7 | TRBV12-5 | TRBD1 | - | CASGSRDRFYEQYF | TGTGCTAGTGGTTCCCGGGACAGGTTCTACGAGCAGTACTTC
TRBJ2-7 | TRBV27 | - | - | CASSLGRLSYEQYF | TGTGCCAGCAGTCTCGGACGCCTCTCCTACGAGCAGTACTTC
TRBJ2-1 | TRBV12-5 | TRBD2 | - | CASGLGLAGASASYNEQFF | TGTGCTAGTGGTTTGGGACTAGCGGGAGCCTCTGCCTCCTACAATGAGCAGTTCTTC
TRBJ2-5 | TRBV5-5 | TRBD2 | - | CASSFLAGIQETQYF | TGTGCCAGCAGCTTCTTAGCGGGAATCCAAGAGACCCAGTACTTC
TRBJ2-2 | TRBV7-3 | - | - | CASRTNGRRTGELFF | TGTGCCAGCAGGACGAACGGCCGTCGGACCGGGGAGCTGTTTTTT
TRBJ2-6 | TRBV5-4 | - | once | CASSPVGVGANVLTF | TGTGCCAGCAGCCCGGTGGGGGTTGGGGCCAACGTCCTGACTTTC
TRBJ2-5 | TRBV6-5 | TRBD2 | - | CASSYQRETQETQYF | TGTGCCAGCAGTTACCAGCGGGAGACCCAAGAGACCCAGTACTTC
TRBJ2-1 | TRBV4-3 | - | - | CASSQEETSYNEQFF | TGCGCCAGCAGCCAAGAGGAAACCTCCTACAATGAGCAGTTCTTC
TRBJ1-2 | TRBV7-9 | - | - | CASSLTQGLGTGYTF | TGTGCCAGCAGTCTCACGCAGGGTTTGGGAACCGGCTACACCTTC
TRBJ2-5 | TRBV5-1 | - | - | CASTKGGAPQETQYF | TGCGCCAGCACCAAAGGAGGCGCCCCACAAGAGACCCAGTACTTC
TRBJ2-7 | TRBV29-1 | - | - | CSVRGGPSYEQYF | TGCAGCGTGAGGGGCGGACCTTCCTACGAGCAGTACTTC
TRBJ1-3 | TRBV29-1 | - | - | CSAEQGSGNTIYF | TGCAGCGCAGAACAGGGATCTGGAAACACCATATATTTT
TRBJ2-2 | TRBV28 | - | - | CASSWGRGGTGELFF | TGTGCCAGCAGTTGGGGCAGGGGAGGCACCGGGGAGCTGTTTTTT
TRBJ2-5 | TRBV28 | - | - | CASSSLLLNRDQQETQYF | TGTGCCAGCAGTTCCCTACTACTTAATAGGGATCAACAAGAGACCCAGTACTTC
TRBJ2-1 | TRBV27 | TRBD1 | - | CASSLSLGTGTNEQFF | TGTGCCAGCAGTTTATCCCTTGGGACAGGGACCAATGAGCAGTTCTTC
TRBJ1-1 | TRBV28 | - | - | CASSYPGTIMNTEAFF | TGTGCCAGCAGTTACCCCGGGACAATCATGAACACTGAAGCTTTCTTT
TRBJ1-5 | TRBV5-1 | - | - | CASSPLGTSGNQPQHF | TGCGCCAGTAGTCCCCTCGGGACATCTGGCAATCAGCCCCAGCATTTT
TRBJ2-7 | TRBV27 | TRBD2 | - | CASSFFSGGKYEQYF | TGTGCCAGCAGTTTTTTCTCGGGGGGAAAGTACGAGCAGTACTTC
TRBJ2-7 | TRBV5-6 | - | - | CASSPGPAYEQYF | TGTGCCAGCAGCCCCGGGCCGGCCTACGAGCAGTACTTC
TRBJ2-1 | TRBV1 | - | - | CTSSRKNRQFF | TGCACCAGCAGCCGAAAAAACAGGCAGTTCTTC
TRBJ2-2 | TRBV5-6 | - | - | CASSLAAASGELFF | TGTGCCAGCAGCTTGGCGGCAGCCTCCGGGGAGCTGTTTTTT
TRBJ2-1 | TRBV15 | - | - | CATQGSSYNEQFF | TGTGCCACCCAAGGTAGCTCCTACAATGAGCAGTTCTTC
TRBJ2-6 | TRBV7-9 | - | - | CASSLLHSRSLEGANVLTF | TGTGCCAGCAGCTTACTACACTCGCGGTCGCTTGAGGGGGCCAACGTCCTGACTTTC
TRBJ2-7 | TRBV13 | TRBD1 | - | CASSLIQGATSEQYF | TGTGCCAGCAGCTTAATACAGGGGGCAACTAGCGAGCAGTACTTC
TRBJ2-2 | TRBV11-2 | TRBD2 | once | CASINSGREFVGELFF | TGTGCCAGCATCAATAGCGGGAGAGAATTCGTCGGGGAGCTGTTTTTT
TRBJ2-5 | TRBV10-2 | TRBD1 | - | CASGGATGGETQYF | TGCGCCAGCGGCGGGGCCACAGGGGGAGAGACCCAGTACTTC
TRBJ1-2 | TRBV10-3 | - | - | CAISEQTVTYYGYTF | TGTGCCATCAGTGAACAGACAGTTACTTACTATGGCTACACCTTC
TRBJ2-1 | TRBV7-6 | TRBD2 | - | CASSSTPWSRALADNEQFF | TGTGCCAGCAGTTCGACGCCCTGGAGTAGAGCGCTAGCGGACAATGAGCAGTTCTTC
TRBJ2-6 | TRBV14 | - | - | CASSHGAQGFSGANVLTF | TGTGCCAGCAGCCATGGGGCACAGGGCTTCTCTGGGGCCAACGTCCTGACTTTC
TRBJ1-4 | TRBV27 | - | - | CASNNRGLVEKLFF | TGTGCCAGCAACAACCGGGGTTTAGTTGAAAAACTGTTTTTT
TRBJ1-1 | TRBV10-3 | TRBD1 | - | CAISAEGGLVNTEAFF | TGTGCCATCAGTGCAGAAGGGGGCCTCGTAAACACTGAAGCTTTCTTT
TRBJ2-2 | TRBV6-5 | TRBD1 | - | CASTLTGHTGELFF | TGTGCCAGCACCCTGACAGGGCACACCGGGGAGCTGTTTTTT
TRBJ1-5 | TRBV7-6 | - | - | CASSRGGVNQPQHF | TGTGCCAGCTCGAGGGGGGGAGTCAATCAGCCCCAGCATTTT
TRBJ1-5 | TRBV7-2 | - | - | CASSQRLDFGQHQPQHF | TGTGCCAGCAGCCAGAGATTGGACTTCGGCCAACATCAGCCCCAGCATTTT
TRBJ2-5 | TRBV10-1 | - | - | CARKGRETQYF | TGCGCCAGGAAGGGGCGGGAGACCCAGTACTTC
TRBJ1-5 | TRBV9 | - | - | CASSVVETGGSNQPQHF | TGTGCCAGCAGCGTAGTAGAAACGGGGGGAAGCAATCAGCCCCAGCATTTT
TRBJ2-7 | TRBV27 | TRBD2 | - | CASSKTGTSSNYEQYF | TGTGCCAGCAGTAAAACCGGGACTAGCTCCAATTACGAGCAGTACTTC
TRBJ2-7 | TRBV6-5 | - | once | CASGALRGDYYEQYF | TGTGCCAGCGGGGCCTTGAGAGGAGATTACTACGAGCAGTACTTC
TRBJ2-1 | TRBV5-1 | TRBD2 | - | CASSYPSTSGSSYNEQFF | TGCGCCAGCAGCTACCCCTCAACTAGCGGGAGCTCCTACAATGAGCAGTTCTTC
TRBJ2-2 | TRBV23-1 | - | - | CASEDTGELFF | TGCGCCAGCGAAGACACCGGGGAGCTGTTTTTT
TRBJ2-2 | TRBV4-1 | TRBD2 | once | CASSQSLAGFLNTGELFF | TGCGCCAGCAGCCAATCGCTAGCGGGGTTTCTGAACACCGGGGAGCTGTTTTTT
TRBJ2-5 | TRBV27 | TRBD2 | - | CASSLQLAGQETQYF | TGTGCCAGCAGTTTACAACTAGCGGGCCAAGAGACCCAGTACTTC
TRBJ2-1 | TRBV4-1 | - | - | CASKPPNAGSHEQFF | TGCGCCAGCAAACCGCCTAACGCCGGTTCTCATGAGCAGTTCTTC
TRBJ2-5 | TRBV4-1 | - | once | CASSQDPSQETQYF | TGCGCCAGCAGCCAAGATCCAAGCCAAGAGACCCAGTACTTC
TRBJ2-2 | TRBV6-1 | - | - | CASMGGELFF | TGTGCCAGCATGGGCGGGGAGCTGTTTTTT
TRBJ1-5 | TRBV4-1 | - | - | CASSQDIGRSNQPQHF | TGCGCCAGCAGCCAAGATATAGGCAGGAGCAATCAGCCCCAGCATTTT
TRBJ2-3 | TRBV6-1 | - | - | CASWDRETDTQYF | TGTGCCAGCTGGGATCGGGAGACAGATACGCAGTATTTT
TRBJ2-7 | TRBV2 | - | - | CASTTGSYEQYF | TGTGCCAGCACAACAGGCTCCTACGAGCAGTACTTC
TRBJ2-7 | TRBV19 | - | - | CASLEGTGVGEQYF | TGTGCCAGTTTAGAAGGAACGGGAGTTGGGGAGCAGTACTTC
TRBJ2-5 | TRBV18 | - | - | CASSPRGLWETQYF | TGTGCCAGCTCACCACGGGGGTTATGGGAGACCCAGTACTTC
TRBJ1-1 | TRBV10-3 | TRBD1 | - | CAISGDRGYTEAFF | TGTGCCATCAGCGGAGACAGGGGATACACTGAAGCTTTCTTT
TRBJ1-5 | TRBV4-1 | - | - | CASSQEGDHYSNQPQHF | TGCGCCAGCAGCCAAGAAGGGGACCATTATAGCAATCAGCCCCAGCATTTT
TRBJ2-7 | TRBV6-1 | - | - | CASIKPGDSSYEQYF | TGTGCCAGCATTAAGCCGGGGGACAGCTCCTACGAGCAGTACTTC
TRBJ2-2 | TRBV6-5 | - | - | CASSYSRSSELFF | TGTGCCAGCAGTTACTCGAGATCTTCGGAGCTGTTTTTT
TRBJ2-2 | TRBV7-6 | - | - | CASSFSIDTGELFF | TGTGCCAGCAGCTTCAGTATCGACACCGGGGAGCTGTTTTTT